This T cell receptor beta chain derives from a study of tumor-infiltrating lymphocytes in primary liver carcinoma. Study overall: Patients comprised men and women whose ages fell between 30 and 69 years. With diameters of roughly 4 to 11 cm, tumors were stage T1-T3 N0M0.

A primer in the constant region served to generate TCR beta cDNA from about 480 ng of total RNA. Modified slightly, ARM-PCR produced TCR beta libraries over three nested multiplex PCR rounds. Researchers ran the first two PCR rounds for roughly 11 cycles each with TRBV1-TRBV30 forward primers and a C-beta reverse primer. MiXCR, run by TCRdb on the multiplex PCR reads, gives a single entry per CDR3 protein. The table includes 250,000 to 400,000 distinct CDR3 sequences, 60% to 80% detected once. This CDR3 has 15 residues. CDR1 and CDR2 (germline): SGHNT, YYREEE (reference sequence). In the case of this clonotype: Its antigen is not known. Mismatch with germline at one junction end may stem from a read error.

Findings of the study overall: It was in tumors, not blood, that the top-250-clone fraction was significantly higher (p = 0.039).

The study extracted blood RNA from unsorted whole blood and also extracted germline DNA. Collected before surgery were roughly 4 milliliters of peripheral blood. The chain combines TRBV5-4 with TRBJ2-7, with D perhaps matching TRBD1 (6 bases). Specimen: peripheral blood. This clonotype was obtained from a man in his forties with primary liver carcinoma and hepatitis B virus infection. The DNA for the CDR3 is TGTGCCAGCAGTTCCTCCCGAGTGACAGGTGGTGAGCAGTGCTTC. Translated, it gives CASSSSRVTGGEQCF.